Below, 17 T cell receptor beta chains from the same sample are listed, as sequenced in a study of tissue T cells after allogeneic stem cell transplantation. TCRdb keeps only in-frame clones here, not all; method: immunoSEQ multiplex PCR. The sample lists some 28,000 clones; approximately 85% were seen once. The sample consisted of blood, taken before transplantation. The receptors were sampled from a woman aged 18-55 years who later had graft-versus-host disease after an allogeneic stem cell transplant.

This clone was picked up a small number of times. This chain joins TRBV20-1 and TRBJ1-2, with D hard to call. The CDR3 contains 11 residues. The V gene lost 5 bases and the J gene lost 10 bases, with 14 bases spanning the gap. Germline CDR1 and CDR2: DFQATT and SNEGSKA (reference sequence). The CDR3 loop reads CSAPVTLNYTF. The DNA of the CDR3 is TGCAGTGCTCCGGTGACGTTGAACTACACCTTC.

The chain employs TRBV12-3 or TRBV12-4 and TRBJ1-1, with 7 positions matching TRBD1. The V gene end was trimmed by 1 base and the J gene end by 7 bases; junction bases not matched to a gene: 3. This CDR3 has 13 residues. For the CDR3, the DNA is TGTGCCAGCAGTTTAGGGGGACAGCTTGAAGCTTTCTTT. This encodes CASSLGGQLEAFF.

The rearrangement uses TRBV6-5 and TRBJ2-1; the match to TRBD2 covers 8 bases. The CDR3 extends over 15 amino acids. The J segment lost 6 bases and the V segment lost 4 bases, leaving 8 bases of the junction unmatched. In germline, CDR1 is MNHEY, CDR2 SVGAGI. In nucleotides, the CDR3 is TGTGCCAGCAGTTCGGCCGGCGGGAGGTCCAATGAGCAGTTCTTC. This gives the protein CASSSAGGRSNEQFF.

The chain links TRBV6-5 to TRBJ1-1; D is perhaps TRBD1 (5 bases). Per germline, CDR1 MNHEY and CDR2 SVGAGI. The CDR3 spans 14 residues. Deletions cut 4 bases from V and 5 bases from J, with 14 bases between. The CDR3 spells CASSFRGIRTEAFF. DNA of the CDR3: TGTGCCAGCAGTTTTAGGGGCATCCGAACTGAAGCTTTCTTT.

The chain has TRBV28 and TRBJ2-5, with D perhaps TRBD1 or TRBD2 (7 bases each). The CDR3 extends over 18 amino acids. Germline V gene lookup returns CDR1 MDHEN and CDR2 SYDVKM. The V gene lost 5 bases and the J gene lost 1 base, with 23 bases spanning the gap. Here the CDR3 reads CASSPVGGGETLQETQYF. CDR3 coding DNA: TGTGCCAGCAGTCCCGTGGGAGGGGGCGAAACCCTCCAAGAGACCCAGTACTTC.

The chain uses TRBV11-2 and TRBJ1-3; TRBD1 is a possible D gene (6 bases). Per germline, CDR1 SGHAT and CDR2 FQNNGV. V was pared by 4 bases and J by 3 bases, with 10 bases between. The CDR3 extends over 14 amino acids. In DNA form, the CDR3 reads TGTGCCAGCAGCTCTACAGGGTATGGAAACACCATATATTTT. Translating it yields CASSSTGYGNTIYF.

The chain uses TRBV25-1 and TRBJ1-1; D remains ambiguous. The germline gives CDR1 MGHDK, CDR2 SYGVNS. The CDR3 covers 13 residues. Trimming removed 6 bases at V and 4 bases at J, with 12 bases between. CDR3 coding DNA: TGTGCCAGCAGATTGGACGGACTCACTGAAGCTTTCTTT. This encodes CASRLDGLTEAFF.

The chain has TRBV15 and TRBJ2-1; D gene ambiguous. The V gene lost 0 bases and the J gene lost 11 bases, with 8 bases spanning the gap. The CDR3 is 12 residues long. Germline V gives CDR1 LNHNV, CDR2 YYDKDF (reference sequence). CDR3 loop: CATSRDTTKQFF. CDR3 in DNA: TGTGCCACCAGCAGAGATACCACGAAGCAGTTCTTC.

This rearrangement joins TRBV7-2 to TRBJ1-2; possibly TRBD1 for D (6 bases). V shed 4 bases and J shed 1 base, with 13 bases lying between them. CDR3 size: 15 residues. Germline lookup yields CDR1 SGHTA and CDR2 FQGNSA. CDR3 coding DNA: TGTGCCAGCAGCTCAGGGGAGGCAATTAACTATGGCTACACCTTC. Residues: CASSSGEAINYGYTF.

The chain is built from TRBV2 and TRBJ2-3; TRBD2 might be the D (6 bases). V lost 3 bases and J 0 bases, leaving 7 bases between the germline ends. Germline CDR1 is SNHLY and CDR2 is FYNNEI. The CDR3 loop spans 14 amino acids. As DNA, the CDR3 is TGTGCCAGCAGTGAGGCGGGAAGCACAGATACGCAGTATTTT. Translation gives CASSEAGSTDTQYF.

The gene calls are TRBV10-2 and TRBJ1-2; the D is unclear. The CDR3 covers 13 residues. The ends were cut back, 3 bases at V and 7 bases at J, with 12 bases in the middle. The germline V gene has CDR1 WSHSY and CDR2 SAAADI. This CDR3 is CASSDSRAGGYTF. The CDR3 DNA reads as TGCGCCAGCAGTGATTCGAGGGCGGGTGGCTACACCTTC.

The DNA of the CDR3 is TGTGCCAGCTCCCCGGCGAGAGACGGGGAGCTGTTTTTT. It translates to CASSPARDGELFF. The gene calls are TRBV18 and TRBJ2-2; the D is unclear. V dropped 6 bases and J dropped 7 bases, with 12 bases sitting between them. From germline, CDR1 is KGHSH and CDR2 LQKENI. CDR3 size: 13 residues.

This sequence joins TRBV15 and TRBJ2-3, with TRBD1 matching over 7 bases. Per the germline V gene, CDR1 is LNHNV and CDR2 is YYDKDF (reference sequence). This CDR3 region has 17 residues. V lost 2 bases and J lost 4; bases outside the gene matches: 12. The CDR3 DNA reads TGTGCCACCAGCAGATTCGGGACACAGGGGTCGGCAGATACGCAGTATTTT. Residues: CATSRFGTQGSADTQYF.

The chain is built from TRBV7-2 and TRBJ1-5; D gene unclear. Germline assignment: CDR1 SGHTA and CDR2 FQGNSA. CDR3 length equals 14 residues. V lost 0 bases to trimming and J lost 4 bases, with 7 bases between them. The DNA for the CDR3 is TGTGCCAGCAGCTTAGCAGGGCCGAATCAGCCCCAGCATTTT. Translation: CASSLAGPNQPQHF.

Here the CDR3 DNA reads TGTGCCAGTAGTATCAAAGGGGGGGCGAACACCGGGGAGCTGTTTTTT. Protein: CASSIKGGANTGELFF. The rearrangement links TRBV19 to TRBJ2-2; possibly TRBD2 for D (7 bases). V was cut by 3 bases and J by 0 bases, with 11 bases left in between. Germline V gene sequence: CDR1 LNHDA, CDR2 SQIVND (reference sequence). This CDR3 spans 16 amino acids. The whole variable domain, remainder taken from reference TRBV19 and TRBJ2-2, is DGGITQSPKYLFRKEGQNVTLSCEQNLNHDAMYWYRQDPGQGLRLIYYSQIVNDFQKGDIAEGYSVSREKKESFPLTVTSAQKNPTAFYLCASSIKGGANTGELFFGEGSRLTVL.

This clone appeared a single time. The chain employs TRBV4-3 and TRBJ1-1; maybe TRBD1 (5 bases). This CDR3 region has 16 residues. With 0 bases removed from V and 1 base from J, the gap between germline ends came to 12 bases. Germline V gene lookup returns CDR1 LGHNA and CDR2 YSLEER. CDR3 loop: CASSQDLGGKNTEAFF. The CDR3 DNA sequence: TGCGCCAGCAGCCAAGATCTCGGGGGGAAGAACACTGAAGCTTTCTTT.

V is TRBV9 and J is TRBJ1-4; D is possibly TRBD1 (6 bases). The CDR3 has 15 amino acids. The germline V gene encodes CDR1 SGDLS and CDR2 YYNGEE. Trimming cost V 3 bases and J 8 bases, with 17 bases left between them. CDR3 protein: CASSGRQDLEEKLFF. The CDR3 DNA reads as TGTGCCAGCAGCGGAAGACAGGACCTAGAGGAAAAACTGTTTTTT.